This passage covers 7 T cell receptor beta chains from one sample sequenced in a study of blood T cell repertoires in COVID-19. Method: immunoSEQ multiplex PCR; TCRdb's copy keeps in-frame clones and lacks some. The table has 45,000 to 65,000 clones, about nine tenths seen once. Sequencing was carried out using peripheral blood. The origin of the receptors is a man between 45 and 60 years old with active COVID-19.

The chain combines TRBV20-1 with TRBJ2-5, with 11 bases identical to TRBD2. This CDR3 is built from 16 residues. CDR1 is DFQATT and CDR2 is SNEGSKA in the germline V gene (reference sequence). V shed 3 bases, J shed 10 bases, and the junction held 16 bases outside the gene matches. Here the CDR3 DNA reads TGCAGTGCTAGTGGAAGGGAACTAGCGGGGGTCAGGGGCCAGTACTTC. This gives the protein CSASGRELAGVRGQYF.

The chain joins TRBV4-3 to TRBJ2-3; D call uncertain. The CDR3 spans 14 residues. Trimming removed 0 bases from V and 3 bases from J, with 7 bases in between. Germline assignment: CDR1 LGHNA and CDR2 YSLEER. CDR3 protein: CASSQEAGTDTQYF. The CDR3 bases are TGCGCCAGCAGCCAAGAGGCAGGTACAGATACGCAGTATTTT.

The CDR3: CASSLNTAGFTDTQYF. CDR3 in DNA: TGTGCCAGCAGTTTGAATACAGCGGGATTCACAGATACGCAGTATTTT. The chain employs TRBV28 and TRBJ2-3; 7 nucleotides line up with TRBD2. This CDR3 has 16 amino acids. The V gene end was trimmed by 3 bases and the J gene end by 2 bases; junction bases not matched to a gene: 8. Germline V gene lookup returns CDR1 MDHEN and CDR2 SYDVKM.

The V and J genes are TRBV5-4 and TRBJ2-7; 9 bases line up with TRBD2. There are 16 residues in the CDR3. Germline lookup yields CDR1 SGHNT and CDR2 YYREEE (reference sequence). The V and J ends lost 2 bases and 5 bases, in that order; junction bases with no gene match: 11. DNA of the CDR3: TGTGCCAGCAGCTTCATCCGCGGGGGGGCCTTGGACGAGCAGTACTTC. It specifies CASSFIRGGALDEQYF. Drawing the rest from reference TRBV5-4 and TRBJ2-7, the complete variable domain is ETGVTQSPTHLIKTRGQQVTLRCSSQSGHNTVSWYQQALGQGPQFIFQYYREEENGRGNFPPRFSGLQFPNYSSELNVNALELDDSALYLCASSFIRGGALDEQYFGPGTRLTVT.

The table lists this clone with a few counts. The chain recombines TRBV11-2 with TRBJ2-5; 7 bases are shared with TRBD1. With 5 bases clipped from V and 5 bases from J, the junction kept 8 bases outside the gene matches. The CDR3 length is 14 residues. CDR1 and CDR2 (germline): SGHAT, FQNNGV. CDR3 bases: TGTGCCAGCAGCCCGCGACAGGGAAGCGAGACCCAGTACTTC. Its protein is CASSPRQGSETQYF.

The rearrangement uses TRBV19 and TRBJ1-2; D is ambiguous. This CDR3 contains 16 residues. CDR1 LNHDA and CDR2 SQIVND come from the germline V gene (reference sequence). V lost 6 bases and J 6 bases, leaving 23 bases between the germline ends. CDR3 region: CASSLLLQSGRDGYTF. In nucleotides, the CDR3 is TGTGCCAGTAGCCTACTTTTACAATCAGGCAGAGATGGCTACACCTTC.

V usage is TRBV6-5 and J usage is TRBJ2-3; TRBD1 aligns across 11 bases. The germline V gene has CDR1 MNHEY and CDR2 SVGAGI. V shed 4 bases and J 7 bases; nucleotides not matched to a gene: 10. The CDR3 spans 16 residues. This chain's CDR3 is CASSWIAGQGVNTQYF. The CDR3 nucleotides read TGTGCCAGCAGTTGGATCGCGGGACAGGGGGTGAATACGCAGTATTTT.